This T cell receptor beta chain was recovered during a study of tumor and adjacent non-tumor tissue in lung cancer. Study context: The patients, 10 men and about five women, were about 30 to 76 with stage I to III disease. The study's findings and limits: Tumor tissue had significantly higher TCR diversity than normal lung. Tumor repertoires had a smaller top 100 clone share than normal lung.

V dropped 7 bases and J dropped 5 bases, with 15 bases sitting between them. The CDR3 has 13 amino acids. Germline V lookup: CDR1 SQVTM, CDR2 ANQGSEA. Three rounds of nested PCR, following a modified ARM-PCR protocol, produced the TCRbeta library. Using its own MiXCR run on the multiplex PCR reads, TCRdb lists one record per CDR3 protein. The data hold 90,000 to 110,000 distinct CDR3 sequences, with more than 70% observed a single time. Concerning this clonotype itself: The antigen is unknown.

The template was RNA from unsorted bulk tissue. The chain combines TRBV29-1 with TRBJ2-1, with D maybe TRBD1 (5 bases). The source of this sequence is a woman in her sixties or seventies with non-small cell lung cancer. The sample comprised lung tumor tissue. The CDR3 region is CSAKGQGNNEQFF. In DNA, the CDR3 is TGCAGCGCGAAGGGTCAGGGTAACAATGAGCAGTTCTTC.